These 5 T cell receptor beta chains were sequenced from one sample in a study of CD8+ T cells in alopecia areata. Extracted from the samples, RNA was reverse transcribed into cDNA to serve as the sequencing template. Sequencing was performed with immunoSEQ multiplex PCR; in TCRdb, only in-frame clones are kept and a portion is missing. This sample carries about 64,000 clones, around 40% of them seen once, and the ten largest clones take roughly half. Sequenced: NKG2D-low CD8+ T cells sorted from blood. All receptors derive from a human donor with alopecia areata.

This chain links TRBV2 with TRBJ2-1; no clear D gene. Germline loops: CDR1 SNHLY, CDR2 FYNNEI. Trimming removed 10 bases at V and 0 bases at J, with 7 bases between. The CDR3 has 12 residues. CDR3: CAILSSYNEQFF. The CDR3 nucleotides read TGTGCCATATTGAGCTCCTACAATGAGCAGTTCTTC.

This sequence joins TRBV6-1 and TRBJ2-7, with a weak D call TRBD1 (5 bases). This CDR3 comprises 11 residues. V lost 7 bases and J lost 4, with 8 bases in between. The germline V gene has CDR1 MNHNS and CDR2 SASEGT. The DNA for the CDR3 is TGTGCCAGCACAGGGTGGTACGAGCAGTACTTC. As protein: CASTGWYEQYF.

This clone was picked up a small number of times. The same CDR3 is also encoded by other DNA sequences in this sample. The genes are TRBV29-1 and TRBJ2-7, with D perhaps TRBD1 (6 bases). The ends were cut back, 1 base at V and 2 bases at J, with 6 bases in the middle. From germline, CDR1 is SQVTM and CDR2 ANQGSEA. The CDR3 totals 12 residues. CDR3 bases: TGCAGCGTTGAAGGGACAGCCTACGAGCAGTACTTC. It is translated as CSVEGTAYEQYF.

DNA of the CDR3: TGCGCCAGCAGCCAAGAGGTCGACGAGCAGTACTTC. The encoded protein is CASSQEVDEQYF. The genes are TRBV4-1 and TRBJ2-7; D unresolved. V lost 0 bases, J lost 5 bases, and 5 bases lay in between. Germline V lookup: CDR1 MGHRA, CDR2 YSYEKL. The CDR3 extends over 12 amino acids.

In its sample, this clone was seen a few times. The rearrangement joins TRBV7-9 to TRBJ2-7, with D unclear. The V gene's germline CDR1 is SEHNR and CDR2 FQNEAQ (reference sequence). V lost 2 bases, J lost 10 bases, and 9 bases lay in between. The CDR3 consists of 11 residues. The DNA of the CDR3 is TGTGCCAGCAGCTTATTCAGTCCCCAGTACTTC. It encodes CASSLFSPQYF.